This T cell receptor beta chain was found in a study of T cell responses to AZD1222 COVID-19 vaccine. Sequencing was performed with immunoSEQ multiplex PCR; in TCRdb, only in-frame clones are kept and a portion is missing. This table holds about 110,000 clones, approximately 94% found once. Germline CDR1 reads MGHDK; CDR2 reads SYGVNS. V dropped 1 base and J dropped 8 bases, with 14 bases sitting between them. The CDR3 loop spans 15 amino acids. Second doses that came at about 4 or about 12 weeks were put together. The clonotype was recovered from an adult who received the AZD1222 COVID-19 vaccine. The chain has TRBV25-1 and TRBJ1-4, with a possible D match to TRBD1 (6 bases). Source: peripheral blood, taken 28 days after the second AZD1222 dose. The CDR3 loop reads CASSEWGQVREKLFF. CDR3 coding DNA: TGTGCCAGCAGTGAATGGGGGCAGGTCCGGGAAAAACTGTTTTTT. Filled out from reference TRBV25-1 and TRBJ1-4, the complete variable domain reads EADIYQTPRYLVIGTGKKITLECSQTMGHDKMYWYQQDPGMELHLIHYSYGVNSTEKGDLSSESTVSRIRTEHFPLTLESARPSHTSQYLCASSEWGQVREKLFFGSGTQLSVL.